These T cell receptor beta chains were read from a single sample in a study of cytomegalovirus exposure and HLA in healthy donors. The protocol was immunoSEQ multiplex PCR, while the TCRdb copy is restricted to in-frame clones and leaves out a portion. Here the sample spans about 190,000 clones, approximately 85% being singletons. The sequenced material came from PBMCs. The receptors shown here come from a woman aged 18-35 years in good health and CMV-seronegative. The CDR3 runs from the conserved cysteine through the conserved F or W. D genes are given only for firm matches. Clone size appears in some rows only: once, few, many, or a class for an expanded clone.

D: TRBD1; J: TRBJ2-7; V: TRBV7-2; size: once; CDR3: CASSLAGGRYEQYF; DNA: TGTGCCAGCAGCTTAGCAGGGGGCCGCTACGAGCAGTACTTC
D: .; J: TRBJ2-1; V: TRBV6-5; size: .; CDR3: CASSIAKYNEQFF; DNA: TGTGCCAGCAGCATAGCGAAATACAATGAGCAGTTCTTC
D: TRBD1; J: TRBJ2-2; V: TRBV6-5; size: .; CDR3: CASSRSYRGTGELFF; DNA: TGTGCCAGCAGTCGTTCCTACAGGGGCACCGGGGAGCTGTTTTTT
D: TRBD1; J: TRBJ2-7; V: TRBV27; size: .; CDR3: CASSFGTGVREQYF; DNA: TGTGCCAGCAGTTTTGGGACAGGGGTGCGGGAGCAGTACTTC
D: TRBD1; J: TRBJ2-5; V: TRBV2; size: .; CDR3: CASSDSETGVMSEETQYF; DNA: TGTGCCAGCAGTGATTCCGAGACAGGGGTTATGTCGGAAGAGACCCAGTACTTC
D: TRBD2; J: TRBJ2-3; V: TRBV6-5; size: .; CDR3: CASSRTSTDTQYF; DNA: TGTGCCAGCAGTCGGACTAGTACAGATACGCAGTATTTT
D: .; J: TRBJ2-6; V: TRBV6-4; size: few; CDR3: CASSDSGHSGANVLTF; DNA: TGTGCCAGCAGTGACTCGGGACACTCTGGGGCCAACGTCCTGACTTTC
D: .; J: TRBJ2-1; V: TRBV20-1; size: .; CDR3: CSATRANEQFF; DNA: TGCAGTGCTACGAGGGCTAATGAGCAGTTCTTC
D: TRBD1; J: TRBJ1-1; V: TRBV9; size: .; CDR3: CASGRDRGPNTEAFF; DNA: TGTGCCAGCGGCCGGGACAGGGGGCCGAACACTGAAGCTTTCTTT
D: .; J: TRBJ1-5; V: TRBV7-2; size: .; CDR3: CASSPRQGNQPQHF; DNA: TGTGCCAGCAGCCCGCGTCAGGGCAATCAGCCCCAGCATTTT
D: .; J: TRBJ2-5; V: TRBV11-2; size: .; CDR3: CASSLRVQETQYF; DNA: TGTGCCAGCAGCTTAAGAGTCCAAGAGACCCAGTACTTC
D: .; J: TRBJ1-6; V: TRBV10-3; size: once; CDR3: CAIKLNSGNSPLHF; DNA: TGTGCCATCAAACTCAACTCGGGAAATTCACCCCTCCACTTT
D: TRBD1; J: TRBJ1-3; V: TRBV6-5; size: .; CDR3: CASSYSGTASGNTIYF; DNA: TGTGCCAGCAGTTACTCCGGGACAGCCTCTGGAAACACCATATATTTT
D: .; J: TRBJ2-7; V: TRBV5-4; size: once; CDR3: CASSFNGGGREQYF; DNA: TGTGCCAGCAGCTTCAACGGGGGAGGCCGCGAGCAGTACTTC
D: TRBD2; J: TRBJ2-5; V: TRBV5-1; size: .; CDR3: CASSLDGTSWETQYF; DNA: TGCGCCAGCAGCTTGGATGGGACTAGCTGGGAGACCCAGTACTTC
D: TRBD2; J: TRBJ2-1; V: TRBV7-2; size: .; CDR3: CASSPSGRMGFF; DNA: TGTGCCAGCAGCCCCAGCGGGAGGATGGGGTTCTTC
D: .; J: TRBJ2-1; V: TRBV6-5; size: .; CDR3: CASSYLTATTYNEQFF; DNA: TGTGCCAGCAGTTACTTGACTGCAACTACCTACAATGAGCAGTTCTTC
D: TRBD2; J: TRBJ2-1; V: TRBV5-1; size: .; CDR3: CASSLAGLAGANEQFF; DNA: TGCGCCAGCAGCTTGGCCGGACTAGCGGGGGCCAATGAGCAGTTCTTC
D: .; J: TRBJ2-5; V: TRBV5-1; size: .; CDR3: CASSLGRERETQYF; DNA: TGCGCCAGCAGCTTGGGACGGGAGAGAGAGACCCAGTACTTC
D: TRBD2; J: TRBJ2-7; V: TRBV6-1; size: .; CDR3: CASTPTSGGSGEQYF; DNA: TGTGCCAGCACCCCTACTAGCGGGGGAAGCGGCGAGCAGTACTTC
D: .; J: TRBJ2-5; V: TRBV5-4; size: .; CDR3: CASSRESAQETQYF; DNA: TGTGCCAGCAGCCGGGAGTCGGCTCAAGAGACCCAGTACTTC
D: .; J: TRBJ2-3; V: TRBV6-5; size: .; CDR3: CASSYWRDRTDTQYF; DNA: TGTGCCAGCAGTTACTGGAGGGACAGAACAGATACGCAGTATTTT
D: .; J: TRBJ2-7; V: TRBV5-1; size: .; CDR3: CASSPGGGEVEQYF; DNA: TGCGCCAGCAGCCCTGGTGGTGGGGAGGTCGAGCAGTACTTC
D: TRBD2; J: TRBJ2-7; V: TRBV5-1; size: once; CDR3: CASSWGGEQYF; DNA: TGCGCCAGCAGCTGGGGGGGAGAGCAGTACTTC
D: .; J: TRBJ2-1; V: TRBV19; size: .; CDR3: CASSPGSSYNEQFF; DNA: TGTGCCAGTAGTCCCGGGAGCTCCTACAATGAGCAGTTCTTC
D: .; J: TRBJ2-7; V: TRBV21-1; size: .; CDR3: CASSKVTPHSYEQYF; DNA: TGTGCCAGCAGCAAAGTAACACCGCACTCCTACGAGCAGTACTTC
D: .; J: TRBJ1-1; V: TRBV5-1; size: .; CDR3: CASGSRSSRYTEAFF; DNA: TGCGCCAGCGGTTCTCGTAGTTCGCGGTACACTGAAGCTTTCTTT
D: TRBD1; J: TRBJ2-3; V: TRBV7-2; size: few; CDR3: CASSHNRDRGTDTQYF; DNA: TGTGCCAGCAGCCATAACCGGGACAGGGGGACAGATACGCAGTATTTT
D: TRBD1; J: TRBJ1-5; V: TRBV15; size: few; CDR3: CATRADRGLEQPQHF; DNA: TGTGCCACCAGAGCGGACAGGGGGCTAGAGCAGCCCCAGCATTTT
D: .; J: TRBJ2-3; V: TRBV5-1; size: .; CDR3: CASSLADRRADTQYF; DNA: TGCGCCAGCAGCTTGGCCGACAGGCGGGCAGATACGCAGTATTTT
D: .; J: TRBJ2-1; V: TRBV9; size: .; CDR3: CASSLGLTNEQFF; DNA: TGTGCCAGCAGCCTTGGACTCACCAATGAGCAGTTCTTC
D: .; J: TRBJ1-1; V: TRBV18; size: .; CDR3: CASSPSRNQEAFF; DNA: TGTGCCAGCTCACCATCCAGGAACCAAGAAGCTTTCTTT
D: .; J: TRBJ2-2; V: TRBV5-1; size: .; CDR3: CASSPQAGELFF; DNA: TGCGCCAGCAGCCCCCAGGCCGGGGAGCTGTTTTTT
D: .; J: TRBJ1-2; V: TRBV7-9; size: .; CDR3: CASSLGLGQFDYGYTF; DNA: TGTGCCAGCAGCTTAGGGCTTGGACAGTTCGACTATGGCTACACCTTC
D: .; J: TRBJ1-5; V: TRBV25-1; size: .; CDR3: CASSLPDRYVNQPQHF; DNA: TGTGCCAGCAGCCTTCCTGACAGGTACGTCAATCAGCCCCAGCATTTT
D: TRBD1; J: TRBJ1-4; V: TRBV7-9; size: once; CDR3: CASSLAGTGGNEKLFF; DNA: TGTGCCAGCAGCTTAGCGGGGACAGGGGGAAATGAAAAACTGTTTTTT
D: TRBD2; J: TRBJ2-1; V: TRBV5-1; size: .; CDR3: CASARMGTSGRGTRNEQFF; DNA: TGCGCCAGCGCCCGCATGGGGACTAGCGGGAGAGGGACGAGAAATGAGCAGTTCTTC
D: .; J: TRBJ2-7; V: TRBV7-9; size: .; CDR3: CASSLGTVNPYEQYF; DNA: TGTGCCAGCAGCTTAGGCACAGTCAATCCCTACGAGCAGTACTTC
D: TRBD1; J: TRBJ1-1; V: TRBV18; size: once; CDR3: CASSGQVDIEAFF; DNA: TGTGCCAGCTCCGGACAGGTGGACATTGAAGCTTTCTTT
D: .; J: TRBJ2-7; V: TRBV18; size: .; CDR3: CASSPKGLSYEQYF; DNA: TGTGCCAGCTCACCAAAAGGACTTTCCTACGAGCAGTACTTC
D: TRBD2; J: TRBJ2-3; V: TRBV15; size: .; CDR3: CATSSPGLADPKRDTQYF; DNA: TGTGCCACCAGCAGCCCGGGACTAGCGGACCCAAAGCGAGATACGCAGTATTTT
D: .; J: TRBJ2-5; V: TRBV7-9; size: .; CDR3: CASSDGNQETQYF; DNA: TGTGCCAGCAGCGACGGGAACCAAGAGACCCAGTACTTC
D: TRBD1; J: TRBJ1-1; V: TRBV19; size: .; CDR3: CASADRGRGTEAFF; DNA: TGTGCCAGCGCCGACAGGGGCCGAGGCACTGAAGCTTTCTTT
D: TRBD2; J: TRBJ2-3; V: TRBV6-6; size: .; CDR3: CASSPKLAPSTDTQYF; DNA: TGTGCCAGCAGTCCTAAACTAGCGCCTAGCACAGATACGCAGTATTTT
D: .; J: TRBJ1-2; V: TRBV5-6; size: .; CDR3: CASSYGGRTGYGYTF; DNA: TGTGCCAGCAGCTACGGAGGCCGTACGGGTTATGGCTACACCTTC
D: TRBD1; J: TRBJ2-7; V: TRBV5-1; size: .; CDR3: CASSLGHGTGSYEQYF; DNA: TGCGCCAGCAGCTTGGGTCACGGGACAGGATCATACGAGCAGTACTTC
D: .; J: TRBJ1-6; V: TRBV7-8; size: .; CDR3: CASTESGDSYNSPLHF; DNA: TGTGCCAGCACCGAGTCCGGAGACTCCTATAATTCACCCCTCCACTTT